The next 6 T cell receptor beta chains were all read from a single sample in a study of PD-1 blockade in mismatch repair-deficient tumors. The protocol was immunoSEQ multiplex PCR, while the TCRdb copy is restricted to in-frame clones and leaves out a portion. The data hold under 85,000 clones, with 70% to 85% observed a single time. The sample in question was peripheral blood, obtained 2 weeks after starting pembrolizumab. These receptors all stem from an adult with mismatch repair-deficient cancer.

This rearrangement joins TRBV14 to TRBJ2-1; 9 bases are a match to TRBD1. Trimming cost V 4 bases and J 3 bases; bases outside gene matches: 7. Germline values: CDR1 SGHDN, CDR2 FVKESK. CDR3 size: 16 residues. The DNA for the CDR3 is TGTGCCAGCAGCCGCGTACAGGGGGCTTACTACAATGAGCAGTTCTTC. The encoded protein is CASSRVQGAYYNEQFF.

The chain links TRBV19 to TRBJ1-3, with D hard to call. Germline CDR1 LNHDA, CDR2 SQIVND (reference sequence). CDR3 length: 14 residues. V lost 4 bases and J 0 bases, leaving 7 bases between the germline ends. CDR3 protein: CASSTTVSGNTIYF. CDR3 in DNA: TGTGCCAGTAGTACGACGGTCTCTGGAAACACCATATATTTT. The whole variable domain, filled in from reference TRBV19 and TRBJ1-3, reads DGGITQSPKYLFRKEGQNVTLSCEQNLNHDAMYWYRQDPGQGLRLIYYSQIVNDFQKGDIAEGYSVSREKKESFPLTVTSAQKNPTAFYLCASSTTVSGNTIYFGEGSWLTVV.

V usage is TRBV5-1 and J usage is TRBJ2-1, with 11 bases lining up with TRBD1. With 1 base clipped from V and 6 bases from J, the junction kept 12 bases outside the gene matches. Germline V lookup: CDR1 SGHRS, CDR2 YFSETQ. The CDR3 has 18 amino acids. In nucleotides, the CDR3 is TGCGCCAGCAGCTTGCGTCCCCTCGGACAGGGGGCTGTCAATGAGCAGTTCTTC. It encodes CASSLRPLGQGAVNEQFF.

The chain has TRBV27 and TRBJ1-1, with D possibly matching TRBD1 (5 bases). Germline values: CDR1 MNHEY, CDR2 SMNVEV (reference sequence). The ends were cut back, 4 bases at V and 0 bases at J, with 6 bases in the middle. The CDR3 contains 13 residues. The chain's CDR3 is CASSYRLNTEAFF. The CDR3 bases are TGTGCCAGCAGTTACAGGTTGAACACTGAAGCTTTCTTT.

The rearrangement links TRBV7-2 to TRBJ2-1; 10 nucleotides line up with TRBD2. In germline, CDR1 is SGHTA, CDR2 FQGNSA. This CDR3 comprises 17 residues. V dropped 5 bases and J dropped 9; count of bases not matched to a gene: 16. The CDR3, as DNA: TGTGCCAGCAGCCCCCAAAGCCGACTAGCGGGTGTTGGTGAGCAGTTCTTC. Its translation is CASSPQSRLAGVGEQFF.

CDR3 sequence reads: CASSANPEEQYF. In nucleotides, the CDR3 is TGTGCCAGCAGCGCCAACCCCGAGGAGCAGTACTTC. The chain employs TRBV9 and TRBJ2-7, with D hard to call. The V end was cut by 3 bases, the J end by 7 bases, with 11 bases between. This CDR3 is built from 12 residues. CDR1 SGDLS and CDR2 YYNGEE come from the germline V gene.